Listed below are T cell receptor beta chains from one sample, sequenced in a study of Ad26.COV2.S vaccination and SARS-CoV-2 variants. This table comes from immunoSEQ multiplex PCR, and its TCRdb copy is limited to in-frame clones, with some not included. The repertoire includes 360,000 or so clones, 87% of them detected once, and more than 3% sits in the top ten. Sample: peripheral blood, taken in a trial of Ad26.COV2.S vaccine versus placebo. The source is a person between 18 and 65 years old who received the Ad26.COV2.S COVID-19 vaccine or a placebo. Each CDR3 is given with its conserved first and last residue. D genes are given only for firm matches. Some rows mark clone size as missing; the rest say once, few, many or name a class of expanded clone.

clone_size	d_call	v_call	j_call	cdr3_aa	cdr3_nt
NA	TRBD1	TRBV7-8	TRBJ2-2	CASSFRQGAGELFF	TGTGCCAGCAGCTTTCGACAGGGGGCCGGGGAGCTGTTTTTT
NA	TRBD2	TRBV9	TRBJ2-5	CASSPGTSGGSQETQYF	TGTGCCAGCAGCCCCGGGACTAGCGGGGGATCTCAAGAGACCCAGTACTTC
NA	TRBD2	TRBV4-2	TRBJ2-5	CASSQTSSGGGWGTQYF	TGTGCCAGCAGCCAAACGTCTAGCGGGGGCGGGTGGGGGACCCAGTACTTC
NA	TRBD1	TRBV4-1	TRBJ1-5	CASSPGTGNQPQHF	TGCGCCAGCAGCCCTGGGACAGGTAATCAGCCCCAGCATTTT
NA	NA	TRBV11-2	TRBJ2-2	CATEHVEGYTGELFF	TGTGCCACCGAGCACGTCGAGGGTTACACCGGGGAGCTGTTTTTT
NA	NA	TRBV30	TRBJ1-2	CAWSATLAEGYTF	TGTGCCTGGAGTGCTACCTTAGCGGAAGGCTACACCTTC
NA	NA	TRBV18	TRBJ2-5	CASSPLGETQYF	TGTGCCAGCTCACCACTGGGAGAGACCCAGTACTTC
NA	NA	TRBV3-1/TRBV3-2	TRBJ2-3	CASSQGILPSRVDTQYF	TGTGCCAGCAGCCAAGGAATCTTGCCTTCCCGGGTAGATACGCAGTATTTT
NA	TRBD1	TRBV30	TRBJ1-6	CAWSGTGPSPLHF	TGTGCCTGGAGTGGGACAGGGCCTTCACCCCTCCACTTT
once	NA	TRBV7-6	TRBJ2-7	CASSLFRGSGPTTYEQYF	TGTGCCAGCAGCTTATTCCGGGGCTCCGGACCTACTACCTACGAGCAGTACTTC
NA	TRBD1	TRBV14	TRBJ1-4	CASSQGAGTGLEKLFF	TGTGCCAGCAGCCAAGGGGCCGGGACAGGGCTTGAAAAACTGTTTTTT
NA	NA	TRBV27	TRBJ2-3	CASSPRGAAGTALADTQYF	TGTGCCAGCAGTCCCCGGGGGGCGGCCGGGACCGCGTTGGCGGATACGCAGTATTTT
NA	NA	TRBV30	TRBJ1-6	CAWKGSGNSPLHF	TGTGCCTGGAAAGGCTCGGGAAATTCACCCCTCCACTTT
NA	TRBD2	TRBV5-4	TRBJ2-1	CASSLGLAGVFNEQFF	TGTGCCAGCAGCTTGGGGCTAGCGGGGGTATTCAATGAGCAGTTCTTC
NA	NA	TRBV18	TRBJ1-4	CASSPRPTNEKLFF	TGTGCCAGCTCACCACGGCCAACTAATGAAAAACTGTTTTTT
few	TRBD1	TRBV19	TRBJ1-5	CASSSRGTGDYQPQHF	TGTGCCAGTAGTTCACGCGGGACAGGGGACTATCAGCCCCAGCATTTT
NA	NA	TRBV5-6	TRBJ2-3	CASSPGTSHTDTQYF	TGTGCCAGCAGCCCAGGGACTTCACACACAGATACGCAGTATTTT
NA	NA	TRBV3-1/TRBV3-2	TRBJ2-1	CASSQLSGFGVYEQFF	TGTGCCAGCAGCCAACTTTCAGGGTTTGGTGTATATGAGCAGTTCTTC
NA	NA	TRBV18	TRBJ2-1	CASSPDHSYEQFF	TGTGCCAGCTCACCGGACCACAGTTATGAGCAGTTCTTC
once	TRBD2	TRBV23-1	TRBJ2-1	CASRPGGGPSYNEQFF	TGCGCCAGCCGTCCCGGGGGGGGCCCCTCCTACAATGAGCAGTTCTTC
NA	NA	TRBV10-1	TRBJ2-1	CANSGTPTPSYNEQFF	TGCGCCAACAGTGGGACTCCCACCCCTTCCTACAATGAGCAGTTCTTC
once	TRBD1	TRBV6-1	TRBJ1-6	CASSDPGQGNSPLHF	TGTGCCAGCAGTGACCCGGGACAGGGTAATTCACCCCTCCACTTT
NA	TRBD1	TRBV18	TRBJ1-1	CASSPATGGTEAFF	TGTGCCAGCTCACCGGCGACAGGGGGAACTGAAGCTTTCTTT
NA	NA	TRBV29-1	TRBJ1-1	CSVEGVWGGENTEAFF	TGCAGCGTTGAAGGTGTATGGGGGGGTGAGAACACTGAAGCTTTCTTT
NA	TRBD2	TRBV5-6	TRBJ2-3	CASSSTSGGSDTQYF	TGTGCCAGCAGCAGCACTAGCGGGGGATCAGATACGCAGTATTTT
NA	NA	TRBV6-1	TRBJ1-2	CASSEQGQGPWNGYTF	TGTGCCAGCAGTGAACAGGGGCAGGGCCCCTGGAATGGCTACACCTTC
NA	NA	TRBV5-1	TRBJ1-2	CASTPSQGGYGYTF	TGCGCCAGCACCCCCTCGCAAGGGGGTTATGGCTACACCTTC
NA	NA	TRBV6-2/TRBV6-3	TRBJ1-4	CASSLTGSFEKLFF	TGTGCCAGCAGCCTTACTGGTAGCTTCGAAAAACTGTTTTTT